This T cell receptor beta chain is from a study of CD8+CD57+ T cells in acquired aplastic anemia. General study findings and limits: Over 25 CD8+ CDR3 sequences occurred in both the patients and the controls.

It was patients with CD8+CD57+ cell expansion by flow cytometry who were chosen for sequencing. As concerns this clonotype: Its specificity is unknown.

Both TCR beta VDJ combination and CDR3 sequence profiling were carried out. Genomic DNA was the template for this profiling. TCRdb analysed the reads with MiXCR anew, one entry per CDR3 protein. The table has 450,000 to 600,000 distinct CDR3 sequences, over 25% seen once. This CDR3 has 16 amino acids. Germline trimming cut 5 bases from V and 7 bases from J; bases unmatched to any gene: 13. CDR1 MNHNS and CDR2 SASEGT come from the germline V gene. Material: sorted CD4+, CD8+, or CD8+CD57+ T cells (not recorded which) from PBMCs. J is TRBJ2-1 and V is TRBV6-1; 8 bases are a match to TRBD1. The TCR sequence derives from a human donor with aplastic anemia. Here the CDR3 reads CASSLTGQGGRNEQFF. CDR3 nucleotide sequence: TGTGCCAGCAGTCTAACCGGACAGGGAGGACGGAATGAGCAGTTCTTC.